Sequencing of this TCR beta chain was carried out in a study of blood T cell repertoires in COVID-19. The CDR3 length is 18 residues. V lost 4 bases, J lost 4 bases, and 20 bases lay in between. From germline, CDR1 is LGHDT and CDR2 YNNKEL (reference sequence). The data were produced by immunoSEQ multiplex PCR, yet TCRdb's version contains in-frame clones alone and is incomplete. The repertoire has approximately 220,000 clones, roughly 80% of them found once; the top ten carry approximately 7.9%. The rearrangement uses TRBV3-1 (or the pseudogene TRBV3-2) and TRBJ2-6, with D maybe TRBD2 (6 bases). Sequenced sample: peripheral blood. The TCR sequence derives from a woman aged 80 or over with acute or convalescent COVID-19. CDR3 sequence (DNA): TGTGCCAGCAGCCGCCCTCCGTTCGGGGGTACAGGGGCCAACGTCCTGACTTTC. This gives the protein CASSRPPFGGTGANVLTF.